This T cell receptor beta chain is drawn from a study of shared clonotypes between healthy human individuals. Looking at the study overall: Each donor contributed plates that comprised three CD4 naive, three CD4 memory, two CD8 naive and one CD8 memory.

Measured with immunoSEQ multiplex PCR; TCRdb has only the in-frame clones, and not every one. The repertoire consists of approximately 1.5 million clones, with 95% to 99% occurring once and the leading ten covering roughly 0.45%. Between the trimmed V and J ends, which lost 4 bases and 0 bases, there was a span of 19 bases. The CDR3 contains 16 residues. Germline CDR1 is SQVTM and CDR2 is ANQGSEA. As regards this clone: Its antigen remains unidentified.

Broader study findings: Represented diversity (both genetic and exposure-history) was limited by the small number of donors.

The sample consisted of naive CD4+ T cells sorted from blood. Noted subset: CD45RA+ positively selected. The TCR sequence derives from a man aged 30 to 45 in good health. The chain couples TRBV29-1 to TRBJ2-7; the D gene is possibly TRBD1 (7 bases). CDR3 DNA: TGCAGCGTTGCTATCGCAGGGGGACTGAGCTCCTACGAGCAGTACTTC. Its protein is CSVAIAGGLSSYEQYF.